The rows below give T cell receptor beta chains drawn from one sample of a study of T-cell memory formation after mild COVID-19. One entry per CDR3 protein, called by TCRdb with MiXCR from the 5' RACE reads. The data contain over 500,000 distinct CDR3 sequences, roughly 17% of them seen just once; the ten biggest clones take up about 8.6%. The sequencing input was PBMCs or a T cell subset sorted from them (not recorded which). These receptors were obtained from an adult woman who had mild COVID-19 (a few samples of this study predate the infection). Cell type and time point are not known. Each CDR3 is given with its conserved first and last residue. Not every row has a clone size; where given, it reads once, few, many or a size class.

J	size	V	length	CDR3
TRBJ2-1	-	TRBV20-1	12	CSAINSLNEQFF
TRBJ2-1	-	TRBV29-1	13	CSVGGDHRGEQFF
TRBJ2-1	-	TRBV30	14	CAWTAANVDNEQFF
TRBJ1-3	few	TRBV7-2	14	CASSPPGAGNTIYF
TRBJ2-3	-	TRBV15	13	CATSSRQGDTQYF
TRBJ2-3	few	TRBV20-1	13	CSARQGSTDTQYF
TRBJ2-3	-	TRBV12-3/TRBV12-4	16	CASSLGQGVFTDTQYF
TRBJ2-7	few	TRBV19	15	CASSPDRGLSYEQYF
TRBJ2-7	-	TRBV14	15	CASSQPSGRPYEQYF
TRBJ2-1	few	TRBV6-5	16	CASSYSPGDGYNEQFF
TRBJ2-7	few	TRBV7-9	15	CASSHRDRAKYEQYF
TRBJ1-1	-	TRBV20-1	13	CSARDLGGRKAFF
TRBJ2-7	-	TRBV23-1	12	CASSQPRGQQYF
TRBJ1-5	many	TRBV5-5	15	CASSLDPYSNQPQHF
TRBJ2-3	few	TRBV11-3	14	CASSRRTAADTQYF
TRBJ2-1	few	TRBV2	14	CASSWTVGYNEQFF
TRBJ1-1	-	TRBV6-2/TRBV6-3	14	CASSYGVGVTEAFF
TRBJ2-7	few	TRBV21-1	16	CASSDTGTASSYEQYF
TRBJ1-2	-	TRBV6-5	17	CASSADLMRTVPYGYTF
TRBJ2-1	-	TRBV24-1	15	CATSDPSGWLGEQFF
TRBJ1-2	many	TRBV7-9	14	CASSPRVGIYGYTF
TRBJ1-1	-	TRBV9	13	CASSVGGYTEAFF
TRBJ1-4	many	TRBV18	15	CASSPQLDGREKLFF
TRBJ1-1	-	TRBV27	20	CASSLSSTTVDGGWGTEAFF
TRBJ2-2	few	TRBV9	16	CASSFRGGQNTGELFF
TRBJ2-1	few	TRBV7-8	15	CASSIGFSSYNEQFF
TRBJ2-3	-	TRBV11-3	16	CASSSYGVRGSAGQYF
TRBJ2-1	-	TRBV24-1	15	CATSDGLAGVYEQFF
TRBJ2-7	-	TRBV7-9	16	CASSLNLVSGAYEQYF
TRBJ2-5	few	TRBV21-1	12	CAPQALQETQYF
TRBJ1-6	few	TRBV3-1	15	CASSPGTVPYSPLHF
TRBJ1-6	few	TRBV9	15	CASSLGQRNNSPLHF
TRBJ2-7	-	TRBV7-9	13	CASSSTGFYEQYF
TRBJ2-7	many	TRBV12-3/TRBV12-4	14	CASSLSGRAYEQYF
TRBJ2-7	few	TRBV30	14	CAWISLRVLGEQYF
TRBJ2-2	-	TRBV12-3/TRBV12-4	15	CASSLALAGAGELFF
TRBJ1-5	-	TRBV10-2	17	CATEDRGRGFGNQPQHF
TRBJ2-3	few	TRBV11-2	12	CASSLWSDTQYF
TRBJ1-1	-	TRBV7-3	17	CASSLSSGQGAHTEAFF
TRBJ1-3	-	TRBV27	17	CASSARGHRGSGNTIYF
TRBJ2-7	few	TRBV6-2/TRBV6-3	13	CASTPQAVVEQYF
TRBJ2-7	-	TRBV19	15	CASSMGTGVSYEQYF
TRBJ1-1	-	TRBV29-1	13	CSGGGGVNTEAFF
TRBJ2-1	-	TRBV29-1	12	CSAKREPNEQFF
TRBJ1-1	few	TRBV27	15	CASSLSAGGRAEAFF
TRBJ1-2	-	TRBV30	13	CAWSDRVPSGYTF
TRBJ1-4	-	TRBV7-3	15	CASSPTGSPNEKLFF
TRBJ2-1	-	TRBV6-2/TRBV6-3	15	CASSYVRSSYNEQFF
TRBJ2-7	-	TRBV6-5	15	CASSPDRVLSYEQYF
TRBJ2-5	-	TRBV6-2/TRBV6-3	14	CASRKTATREAQYF
TRBJ2-7	-	TRBV10-3	15	CAISGVSLSSYEQYF
TRBJ2-7	-	TRBV4-2	13	CASSQEMSYEQYF